This T cell receptor (beta chain) emerged from a study of T cells after posttransplantation cyclophosphamide. Study-level results: TRB overlap between skin or GI tissue T cells and blood was limited. Recipient CMV seropositivity and CMV reactivation strongly tracked TRB clonality.

Note on this clone: Antigen unknown.

The table came from immunoSEQ multiplex PCR; TCRdb's copy has only in-frame clones and leaves some out. Among tens of thousands of clones listed, 92% were seen once. The sample consisted of PBMCs. The sequence came from a woman aged 45-65 years in good health and a related stem cell transplant donor.

The CDR3 nucleotides read TGCGCCAGCAGCCATGGACAGGGGGCTGGATCTGAAGCTTTCTTT. The encoded protein is CASSHGQGAGSEAFF. The rearrangement uses TRBV5-1 and TRBJ1-1; 11 bases match TRBD1. V was pared by 4 bases and J by 6 bases, with 8 bases of the junction left unmatched. In germline, CDR1 is SGHRS, CDR2 YFSETQ. This CDR3 has 15 residues.